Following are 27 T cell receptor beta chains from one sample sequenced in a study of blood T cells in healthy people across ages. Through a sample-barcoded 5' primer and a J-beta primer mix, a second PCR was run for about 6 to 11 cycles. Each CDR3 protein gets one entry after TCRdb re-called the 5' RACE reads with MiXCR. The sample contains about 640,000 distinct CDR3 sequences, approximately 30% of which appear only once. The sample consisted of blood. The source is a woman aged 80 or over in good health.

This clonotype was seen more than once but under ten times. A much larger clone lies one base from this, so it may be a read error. DNA of the CDR3: TGCGCCAGCAGCCCCGGGCCGGGGAGGGATGAGCAGTACTTC. This encodes CASSPGPGRDEQYF. V and J are TRBV5-1 and TRBJ2-5; TRBD2 agrees at 7 bases. The CDR3 length is 14 residues. Germline lookup yields CDR1 SGHRS and CDR2 YFSETQ. V lost 4 bases to trimming and J lost 11 bases; unmatched junction nucleotides: 14.

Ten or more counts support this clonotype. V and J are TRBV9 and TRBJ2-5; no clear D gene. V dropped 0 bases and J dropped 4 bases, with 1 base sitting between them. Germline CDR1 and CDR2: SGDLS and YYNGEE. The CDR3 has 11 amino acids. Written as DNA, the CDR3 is TGTGCCAGCAGCGTAGCAGAGACCCAGTACTTC. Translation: CASSVAETQYF.

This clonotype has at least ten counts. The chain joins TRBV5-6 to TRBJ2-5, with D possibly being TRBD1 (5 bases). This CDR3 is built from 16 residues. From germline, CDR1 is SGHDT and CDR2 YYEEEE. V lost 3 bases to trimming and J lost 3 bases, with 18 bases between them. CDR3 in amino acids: CASSWGRFVDKETQYF. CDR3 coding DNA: TGTGCCAGCAGCTGGGGCCGGTTCGTCGACAAAGAGACCCAGTACTTC.

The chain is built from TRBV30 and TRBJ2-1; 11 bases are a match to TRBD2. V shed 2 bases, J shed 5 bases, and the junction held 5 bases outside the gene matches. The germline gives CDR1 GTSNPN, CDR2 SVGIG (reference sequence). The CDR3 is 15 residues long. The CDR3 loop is CAWSIGTSGNNEQFF. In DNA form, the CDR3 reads TGTGCCTGGAGTATTGGGACTAGCGGTAACAATGAGCAGTTCTTC. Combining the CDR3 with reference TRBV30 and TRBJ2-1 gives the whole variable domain SQTIHQWPATLVQPVGSPLSLECTVEGTSNPNLYWYRQAAGRGLQLLFYSVGIGQISSEVPQNLSASRPQDRQFILSSKKLLLSDSGFYLCAWSIGTSGNNEQFFGPGTRLTVL.

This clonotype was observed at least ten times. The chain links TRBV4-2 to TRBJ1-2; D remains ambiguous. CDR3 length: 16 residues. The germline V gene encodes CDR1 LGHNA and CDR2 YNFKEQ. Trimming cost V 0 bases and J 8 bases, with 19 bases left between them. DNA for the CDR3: TGTGCCAGCAGCCAAGATGAGGGCGGCCGAGGGTTCGGCTACACCTTC. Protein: CASSQDEGGRGFGYTF.

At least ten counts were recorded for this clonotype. The DNA for the CDR3 is TGCAGTGCGACAGGTGGAACTAACTATGGCTACACCTTC. As protein: CSATGGTNYGYTF. This chain links TRBV20-1 with TRBJ1-2, with D perhaps matching TRBD1 (6 bases). The ends were cut back, 6 bases at V and 0 bases at J, with 11 bases in the middle. Germline V gene data show CDR1 as DFQATT and CDR2 as SNEGSKA (reference sequence). This CDR3 spans 13 amino acids.

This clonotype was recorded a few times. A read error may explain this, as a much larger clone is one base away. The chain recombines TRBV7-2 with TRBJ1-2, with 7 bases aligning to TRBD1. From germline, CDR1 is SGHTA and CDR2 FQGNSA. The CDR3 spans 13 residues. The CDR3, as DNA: TGTGCCGGCAGCTTAGAGGGGGCCCATGGCTACACCTTC. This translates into CAGSLEGAHGYTF.

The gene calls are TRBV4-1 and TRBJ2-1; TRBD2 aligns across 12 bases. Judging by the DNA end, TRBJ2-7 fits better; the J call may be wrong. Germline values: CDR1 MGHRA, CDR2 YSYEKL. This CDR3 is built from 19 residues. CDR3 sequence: CASSQDWASGREFYNEQYF. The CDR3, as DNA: TGCGCCAGCAGCCAAGATTGGGCTAGCGGGAGGGAATTCTACAATGAGCAGTACTTC.

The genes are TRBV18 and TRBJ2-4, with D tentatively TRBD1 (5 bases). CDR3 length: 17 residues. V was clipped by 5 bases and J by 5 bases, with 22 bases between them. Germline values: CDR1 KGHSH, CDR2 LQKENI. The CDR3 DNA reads TGTGCCAGCTCATTCACGGGTTTGTATGGGGCGGAAAACATTCAGTACTTC. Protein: CASSFTGLYGAENIQYF.

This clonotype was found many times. The CDR3: CASKGTGGIAEAFF. In DNA, the CDR3 is TGCGCCAGCAAGGGGACAGGGGGCATCGCTGAAGCTTTCTTT. This chain links TRBV5-1 with TRBJ1-1; 12 nucleotides line up with TRBD1. After removal of 6 bases from V and 6 bases from J, the junction contained 6 bases not matched to a gene. CDR1 is SGHRS, CDR2 YFSETQ, per germline. The CDR3 is made up of 14 amino acids.

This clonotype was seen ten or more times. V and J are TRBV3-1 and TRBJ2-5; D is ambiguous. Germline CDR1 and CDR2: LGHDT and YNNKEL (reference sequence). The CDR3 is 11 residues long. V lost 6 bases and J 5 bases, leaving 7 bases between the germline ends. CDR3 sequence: CASSQLETQYF. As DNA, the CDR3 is TGTGCCAGCAGTCAATTGGAGACCCAGTACTTC.

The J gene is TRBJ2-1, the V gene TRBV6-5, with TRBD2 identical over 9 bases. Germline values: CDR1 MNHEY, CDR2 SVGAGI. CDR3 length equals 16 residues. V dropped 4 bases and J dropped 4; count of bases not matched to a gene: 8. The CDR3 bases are TGTGCCAGCAGTTCAATAGCGGGAGTAGCTTACAATGAGCAGTTCTTC. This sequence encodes CASSSIAGVAYNEQFF.

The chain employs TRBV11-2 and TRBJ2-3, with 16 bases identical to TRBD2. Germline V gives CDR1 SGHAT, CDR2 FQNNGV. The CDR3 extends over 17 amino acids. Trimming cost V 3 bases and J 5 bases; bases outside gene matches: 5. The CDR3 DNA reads TGTGCCAGCAGCTTGGGGACTAGCGGGAGGGCCGAAGATACGCAGTATTTT. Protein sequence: CASSLGTSGRAEDTQYF.

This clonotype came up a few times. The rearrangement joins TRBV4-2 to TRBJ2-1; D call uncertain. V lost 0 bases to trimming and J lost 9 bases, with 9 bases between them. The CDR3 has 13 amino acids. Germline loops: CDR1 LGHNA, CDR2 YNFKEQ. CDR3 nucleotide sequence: TGTGCCAGCAGCCAAGATGGCGGCGGTGAGCAGTTCTTC. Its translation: CASSQDGGGEQFF.

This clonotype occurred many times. CDR3 nucleotides: TGTGCCTGGAGGGGACAGGGAGGAAGTGAGCAGTTCTTC. Residues: CAWRGQGGSEQFF. The chain couples TRBV30 to TRBJ2-1, with TRBD1 matching over 9 bases. The CDR3 sequence is 13 residues long. CDR1 is GTSNPN, CDR2 SVGIG, per germline (reference sequence). The J segment lost 9 bases and the V segment lost 3 bases, leaving 6 bases of the junction unmatched.

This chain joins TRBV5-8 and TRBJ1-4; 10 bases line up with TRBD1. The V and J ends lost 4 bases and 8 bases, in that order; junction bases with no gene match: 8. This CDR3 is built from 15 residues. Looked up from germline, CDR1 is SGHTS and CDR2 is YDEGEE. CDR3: CASSPGTGESEKLFF. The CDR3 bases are TGTGCCAGCAGCCCCGGGACAGGGGAGAGCGAAAAACTGTTTTTT.

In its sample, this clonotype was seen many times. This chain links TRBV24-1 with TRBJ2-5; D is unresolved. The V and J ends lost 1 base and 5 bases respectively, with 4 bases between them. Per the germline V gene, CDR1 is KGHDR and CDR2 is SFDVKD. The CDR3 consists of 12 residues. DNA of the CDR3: TGTGCCACCAGTGATTTTCGCGAGACCCAGTACTTC. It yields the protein CATSDFRETQYF.

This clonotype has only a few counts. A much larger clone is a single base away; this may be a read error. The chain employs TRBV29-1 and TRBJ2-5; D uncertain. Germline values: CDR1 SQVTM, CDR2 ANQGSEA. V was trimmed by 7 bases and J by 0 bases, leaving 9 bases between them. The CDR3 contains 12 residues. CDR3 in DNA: TGCAGCGGCGTGGGGAACCAAGAGACCCAGTACTTC. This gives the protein CSGVGNQETQYF.

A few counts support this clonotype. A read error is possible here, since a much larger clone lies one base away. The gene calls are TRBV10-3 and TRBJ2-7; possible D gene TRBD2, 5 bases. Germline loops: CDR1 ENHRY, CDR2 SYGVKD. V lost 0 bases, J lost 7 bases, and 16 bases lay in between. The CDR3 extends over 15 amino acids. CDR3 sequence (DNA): TGTGCCATCAGTGAGTCGGGCGGGTCCTACAATGAGCAGTACTTC. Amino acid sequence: CAISESGGSYNEQYF.

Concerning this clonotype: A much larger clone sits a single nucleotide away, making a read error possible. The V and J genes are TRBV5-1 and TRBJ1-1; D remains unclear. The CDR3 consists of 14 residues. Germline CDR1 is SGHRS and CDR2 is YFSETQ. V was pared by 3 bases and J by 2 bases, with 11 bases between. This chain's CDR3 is CASSWMAANTEAFF. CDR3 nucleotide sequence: TGCGCCAGCAGCTGGATGGCAGCCAACACTGAAGCTTTCTTT.

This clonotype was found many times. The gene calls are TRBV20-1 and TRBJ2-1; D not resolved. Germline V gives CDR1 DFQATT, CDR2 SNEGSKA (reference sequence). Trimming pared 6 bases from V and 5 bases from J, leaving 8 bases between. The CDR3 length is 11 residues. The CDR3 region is CSAKQNNEQFF. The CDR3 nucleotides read TGCAGTGCAAAACAGAACAATGAGCAGTTCTTC.

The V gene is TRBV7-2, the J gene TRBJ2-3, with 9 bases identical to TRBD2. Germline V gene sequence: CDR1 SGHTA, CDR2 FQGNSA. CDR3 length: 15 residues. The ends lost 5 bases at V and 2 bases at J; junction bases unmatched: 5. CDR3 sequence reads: CASSPQRGDTDTQYF. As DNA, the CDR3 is TGTGCCAGCAGCCCCCAGCGGGGGGACACAGATACGCAGTATTTT.

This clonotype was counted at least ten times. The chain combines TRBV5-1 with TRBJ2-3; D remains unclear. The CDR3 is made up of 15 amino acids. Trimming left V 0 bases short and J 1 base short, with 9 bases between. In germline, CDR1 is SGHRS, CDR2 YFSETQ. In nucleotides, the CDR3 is TGCGCCAGCAGCTTGGCGGGTGTTCGCACAGATACGCAGTATTTT. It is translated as CASSLAGVRTDTQYF.

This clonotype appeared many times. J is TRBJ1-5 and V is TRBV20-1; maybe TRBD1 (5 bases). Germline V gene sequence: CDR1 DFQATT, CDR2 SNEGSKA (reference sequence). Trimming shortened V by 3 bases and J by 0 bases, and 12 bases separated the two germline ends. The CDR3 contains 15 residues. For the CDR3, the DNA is TGCAGTGCTAGGTTGGCAGGGCTTAGCAATCAGCCCCAGCATTTT. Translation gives CSARLAGLSNQPQHF.

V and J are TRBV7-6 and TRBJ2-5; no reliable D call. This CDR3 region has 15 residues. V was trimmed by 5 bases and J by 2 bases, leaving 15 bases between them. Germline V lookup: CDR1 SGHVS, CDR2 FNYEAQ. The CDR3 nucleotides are TGTGCCAGCAGCAAAGAAGTGGTCTCACAAGAGACCCAGTACTTC. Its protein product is CASSKEVVSQETQYF.

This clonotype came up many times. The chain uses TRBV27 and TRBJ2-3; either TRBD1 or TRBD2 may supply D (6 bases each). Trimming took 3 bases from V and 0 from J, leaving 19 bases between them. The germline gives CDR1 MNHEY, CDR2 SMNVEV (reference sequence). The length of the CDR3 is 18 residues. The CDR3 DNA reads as TGTGCCAGCAGTTTGGGGCAGGTAGGGGGGCTAAGCACAGATACGCAGTATTTT. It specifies CASSLGQVGGLSTDTQYF.

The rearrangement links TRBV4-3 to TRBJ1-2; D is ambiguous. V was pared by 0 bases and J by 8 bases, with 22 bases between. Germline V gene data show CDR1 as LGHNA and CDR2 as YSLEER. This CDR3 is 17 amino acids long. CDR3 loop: CASSQDLEVGEPRGYTF. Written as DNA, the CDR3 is TGCGCCAGCAGCCAAGATCTGGAAGTTGGTGAACCAAGGGGCTACACCTTC.